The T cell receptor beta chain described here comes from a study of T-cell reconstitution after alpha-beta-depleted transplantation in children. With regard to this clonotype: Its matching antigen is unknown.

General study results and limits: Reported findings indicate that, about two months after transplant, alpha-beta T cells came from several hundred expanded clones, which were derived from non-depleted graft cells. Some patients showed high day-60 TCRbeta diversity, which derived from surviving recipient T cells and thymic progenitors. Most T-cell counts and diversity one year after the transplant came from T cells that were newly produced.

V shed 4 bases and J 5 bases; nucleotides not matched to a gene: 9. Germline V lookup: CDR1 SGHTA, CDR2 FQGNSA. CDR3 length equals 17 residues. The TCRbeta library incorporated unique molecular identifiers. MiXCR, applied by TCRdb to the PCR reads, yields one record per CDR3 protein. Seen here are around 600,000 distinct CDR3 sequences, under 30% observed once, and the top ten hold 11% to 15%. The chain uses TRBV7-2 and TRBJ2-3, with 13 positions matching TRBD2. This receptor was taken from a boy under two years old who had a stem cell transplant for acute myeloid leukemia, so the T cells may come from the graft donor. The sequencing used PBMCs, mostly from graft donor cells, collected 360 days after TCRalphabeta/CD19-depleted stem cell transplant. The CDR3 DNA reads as TGTGCCAGCAGCTCTCCGGGACTAGCGGGGATCCGAGATACGCAGTATTTT. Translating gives CASSSPGLAGIRDTQYF.